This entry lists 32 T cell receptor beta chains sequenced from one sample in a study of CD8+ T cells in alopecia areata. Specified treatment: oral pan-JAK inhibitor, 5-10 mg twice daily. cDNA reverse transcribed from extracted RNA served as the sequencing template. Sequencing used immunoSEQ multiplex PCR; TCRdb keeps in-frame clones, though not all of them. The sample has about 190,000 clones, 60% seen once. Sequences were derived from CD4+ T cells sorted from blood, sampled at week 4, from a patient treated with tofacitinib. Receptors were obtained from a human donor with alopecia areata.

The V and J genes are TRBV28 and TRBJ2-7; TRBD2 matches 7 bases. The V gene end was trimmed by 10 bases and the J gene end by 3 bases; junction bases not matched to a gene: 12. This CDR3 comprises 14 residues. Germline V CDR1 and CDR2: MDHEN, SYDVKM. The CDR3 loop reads CATSNSAGVYEQYF. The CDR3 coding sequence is TGTGCCACCTCCAACTCTGCGGGAGTCTACGAGCAGTACTTC.

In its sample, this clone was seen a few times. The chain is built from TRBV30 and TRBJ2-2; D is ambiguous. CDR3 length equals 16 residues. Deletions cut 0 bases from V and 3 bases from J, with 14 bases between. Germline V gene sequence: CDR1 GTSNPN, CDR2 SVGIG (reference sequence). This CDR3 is CAWSVQSNRDTGELFF. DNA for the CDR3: TGTGCCTGGAGTGTACAATCTAATCGTGACACCGGGGAGCTGTTTTTT.

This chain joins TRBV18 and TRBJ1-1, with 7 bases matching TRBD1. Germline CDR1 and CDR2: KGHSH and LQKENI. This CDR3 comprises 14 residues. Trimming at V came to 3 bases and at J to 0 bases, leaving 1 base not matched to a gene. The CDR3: CASSPGQVNTEAFF. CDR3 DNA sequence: TGTGCCAGCTCACCCGGACAGGTGAACACTGAAGCTTTCTTT.

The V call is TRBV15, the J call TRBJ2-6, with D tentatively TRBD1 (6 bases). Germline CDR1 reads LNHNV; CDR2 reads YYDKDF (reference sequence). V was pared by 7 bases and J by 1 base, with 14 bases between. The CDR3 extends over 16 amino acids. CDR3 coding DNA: TGTGCCACCAACACCGGGACACCTTCTGGGGCCAACGTCCTGACTTTC. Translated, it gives CATNTGTPSGANVLTF.

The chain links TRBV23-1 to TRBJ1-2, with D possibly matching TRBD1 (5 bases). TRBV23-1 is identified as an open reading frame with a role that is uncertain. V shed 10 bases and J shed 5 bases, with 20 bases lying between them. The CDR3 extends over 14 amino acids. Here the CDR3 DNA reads TGCGCCACCTCACCGGGACGGCTCTATTATGGCTACACCTTC. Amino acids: CATSPGRLYYGYTF.

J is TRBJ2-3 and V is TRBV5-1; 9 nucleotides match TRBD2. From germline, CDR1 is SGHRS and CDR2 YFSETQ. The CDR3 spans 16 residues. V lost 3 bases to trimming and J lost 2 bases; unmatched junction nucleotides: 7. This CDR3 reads CASSWLAGDHTDTQYF. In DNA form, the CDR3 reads TGCGCCAGCAGCTGGTTAGCGGGAGACCACACAGATACGCAGTATTTT.

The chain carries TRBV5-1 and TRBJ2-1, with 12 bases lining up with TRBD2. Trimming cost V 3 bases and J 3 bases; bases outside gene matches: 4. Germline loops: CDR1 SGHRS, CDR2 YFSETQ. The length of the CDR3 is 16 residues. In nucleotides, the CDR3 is TGCGCCAGCAGCTCCGGACTAGCGGGAATCTACAATGAGCAGTTCTTC. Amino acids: CASSSGLAGIYNEQFF.

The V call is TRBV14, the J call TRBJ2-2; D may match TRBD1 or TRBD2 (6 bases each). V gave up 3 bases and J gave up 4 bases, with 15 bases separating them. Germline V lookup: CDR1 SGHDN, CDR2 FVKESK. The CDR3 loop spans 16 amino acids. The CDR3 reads CASSHWEDRLTGELFF. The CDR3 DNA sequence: TGTGCCAGCAGCCATTGGGAGGACAGACTCACCGGGGAGCTGTTTTTT. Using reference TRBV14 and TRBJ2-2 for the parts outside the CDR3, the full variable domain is EAGVTQFPSHSVIEKGQTVTLRCDPISGHDNLYWYRRVMGKEIKFLLHFVKESKQDESGMPNNRFLAERTGGTYSTLKVQPAELEDSGVYFCASSHWEDRLTGELFFGEGSRLTVL.

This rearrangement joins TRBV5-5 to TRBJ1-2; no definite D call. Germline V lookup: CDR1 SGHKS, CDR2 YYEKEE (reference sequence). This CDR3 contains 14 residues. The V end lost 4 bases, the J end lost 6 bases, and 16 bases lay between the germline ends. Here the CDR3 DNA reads TGTGCCAGCAGCCCCGGTCCCCTCGAGGATGGCTACACCTTC. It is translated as CASSPGPLEDGYTF.

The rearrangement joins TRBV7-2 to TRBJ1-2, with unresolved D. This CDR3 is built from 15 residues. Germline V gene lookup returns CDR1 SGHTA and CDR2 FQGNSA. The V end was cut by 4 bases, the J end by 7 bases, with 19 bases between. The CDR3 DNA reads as TGTGCCAGCAGCTCACAAGGGCCCGGTTATGTTGGCTACACCTTC. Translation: CASSSQGPGYVGYTF.

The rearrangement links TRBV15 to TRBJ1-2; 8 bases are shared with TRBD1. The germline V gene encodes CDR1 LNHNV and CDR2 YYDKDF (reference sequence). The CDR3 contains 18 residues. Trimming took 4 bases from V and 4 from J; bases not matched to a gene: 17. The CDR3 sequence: CATSIRPLRRTGRYGYTF. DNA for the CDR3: TGTGCCACCAGCATTCGCCCTCTTCGAAGGACAGGGCGCTATGGCTACACCTTC. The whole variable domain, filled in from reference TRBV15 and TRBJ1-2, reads DAMVIQNPRYQVTQFGKPVTLSCSQTLNHNVMYWYQQKSSQAPKLLFHYYDKDFNNEADTPDNFQSRRPNTSFCFLDIRSPGLGDTAMYLCATSIRPLRRTGRYGYTFGSGTRLTVV.

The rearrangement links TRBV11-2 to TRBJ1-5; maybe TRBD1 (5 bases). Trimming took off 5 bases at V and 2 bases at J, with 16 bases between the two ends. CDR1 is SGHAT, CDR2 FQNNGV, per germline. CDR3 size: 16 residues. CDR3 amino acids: CASSPPTGEGNQPQHF. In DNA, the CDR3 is TGTGCCAGCAGCCCCCCCACGGGGGAAGGCAATCAGCCCCAGCATTTT.

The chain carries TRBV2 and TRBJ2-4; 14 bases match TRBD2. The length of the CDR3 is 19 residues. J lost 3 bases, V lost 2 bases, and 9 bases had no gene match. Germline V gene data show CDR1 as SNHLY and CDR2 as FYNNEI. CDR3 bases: TGTGCCAGCAGTGAAAACCCGACTAGCGGGAGGGTGGGCAAAAACATTCAGTACTTC. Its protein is CASSENPTSGRVGKNIQYF.

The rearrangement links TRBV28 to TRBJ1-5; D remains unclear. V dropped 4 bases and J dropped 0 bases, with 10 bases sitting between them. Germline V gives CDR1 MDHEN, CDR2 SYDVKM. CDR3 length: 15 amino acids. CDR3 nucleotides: TGTGCCAGCAGTTCTCGAGACGGTAGCAATCAGCCCCAGCATTTT. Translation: CASSSRDGSNQPQHF.

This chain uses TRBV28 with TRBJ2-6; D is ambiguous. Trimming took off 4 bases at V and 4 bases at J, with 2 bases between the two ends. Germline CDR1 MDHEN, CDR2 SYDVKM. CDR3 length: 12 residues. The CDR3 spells CASSYGANVLTF. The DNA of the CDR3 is TGTGCCAGCAGTTACGGGGCCAACGTCCTGACTTTC.

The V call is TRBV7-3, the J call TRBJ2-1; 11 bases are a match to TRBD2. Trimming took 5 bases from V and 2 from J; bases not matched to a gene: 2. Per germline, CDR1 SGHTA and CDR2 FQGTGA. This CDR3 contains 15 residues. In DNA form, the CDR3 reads TGTGCCAGCAGCGGGACTAGCGGAGCCTACAATGAGCAGTTCTTC. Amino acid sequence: CASSGTSGAYNEQFF.

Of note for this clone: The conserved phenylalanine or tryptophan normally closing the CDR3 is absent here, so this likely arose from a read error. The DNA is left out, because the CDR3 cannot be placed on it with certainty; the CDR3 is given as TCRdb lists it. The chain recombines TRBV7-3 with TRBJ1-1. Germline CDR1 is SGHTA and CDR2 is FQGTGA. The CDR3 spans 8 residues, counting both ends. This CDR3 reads CASSPSCG.

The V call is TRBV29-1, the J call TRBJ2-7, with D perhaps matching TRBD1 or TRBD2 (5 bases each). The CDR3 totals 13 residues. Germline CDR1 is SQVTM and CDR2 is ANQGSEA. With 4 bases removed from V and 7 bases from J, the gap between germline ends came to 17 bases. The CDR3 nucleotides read TGCAGCGTTGCGCTCGGGACCCAGCGGGAGCAGTACTTC. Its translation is CSVALGTQREQYF.

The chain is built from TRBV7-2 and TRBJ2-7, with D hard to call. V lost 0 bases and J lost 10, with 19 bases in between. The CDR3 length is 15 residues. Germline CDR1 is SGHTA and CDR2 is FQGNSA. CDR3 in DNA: TGTGCCAGCAGCTTAGCGGGCAGTGGGAACGACGGCCAGTACTTC. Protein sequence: CASSLAGSGNDGQYF.

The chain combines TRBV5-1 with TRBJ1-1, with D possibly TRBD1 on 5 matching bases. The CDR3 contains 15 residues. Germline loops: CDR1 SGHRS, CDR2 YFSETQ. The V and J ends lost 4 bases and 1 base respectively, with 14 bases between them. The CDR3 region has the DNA TGCGCCAGCAGCACCCTTCGACAGTCGAACACTGAAGCTTTCTTT. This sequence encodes CASSTLRQSNTEAFF.

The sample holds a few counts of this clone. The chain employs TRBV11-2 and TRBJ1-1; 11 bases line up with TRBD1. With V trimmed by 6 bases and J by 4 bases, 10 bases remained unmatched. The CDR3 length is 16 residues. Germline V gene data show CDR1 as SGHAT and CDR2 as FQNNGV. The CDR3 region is CASRRGQGGSATEAFF. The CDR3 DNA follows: TGTGCCAGCAGGCGGGGACAGGGGGGTTCGGCCACTGAAGCTTTCTTT.

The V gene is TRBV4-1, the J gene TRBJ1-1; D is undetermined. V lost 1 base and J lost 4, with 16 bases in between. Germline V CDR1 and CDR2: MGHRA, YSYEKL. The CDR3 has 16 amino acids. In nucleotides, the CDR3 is TGCGCCAGCAGCCAAGGGCTCAGGCGTTCGGGCACTGAAGCTTTCTTT. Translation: CASSQGLRRSGTEAFF.

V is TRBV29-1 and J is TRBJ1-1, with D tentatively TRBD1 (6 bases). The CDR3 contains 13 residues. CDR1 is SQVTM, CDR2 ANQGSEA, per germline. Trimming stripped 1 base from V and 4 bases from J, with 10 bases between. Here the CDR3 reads CSVEAGRGTEAFF. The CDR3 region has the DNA TGCAGCGTTGAAGCGGGCAGGGGCACTGAAGCTTTCTTT.

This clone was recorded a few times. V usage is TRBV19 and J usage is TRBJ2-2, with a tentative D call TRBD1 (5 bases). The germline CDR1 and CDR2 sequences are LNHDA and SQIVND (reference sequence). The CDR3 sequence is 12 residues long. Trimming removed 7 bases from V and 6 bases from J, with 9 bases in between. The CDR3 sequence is CASTQGSGELFF. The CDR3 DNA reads TGTGCCAGTACCCAGGGTTCCGGGGAGCTGTTTTTT.

The CDR3 nucleotides are TGCGCCAGCAGCCAAGATGGTCTAGCGGTCCAGGGAAGGGAGCTGTTTTTT. Residues: CASSQDGLAVQGRELFF. The chain carries TRBV4-3 and TRBJ2-2; TRBD2 matches 7 bases. The germline gives CDR1 LGHNA, CDR2 YSLEER. V lost 0 bases and J lost 9; bases outside the gene matches: 13. The CDR3 totals 17 residues.

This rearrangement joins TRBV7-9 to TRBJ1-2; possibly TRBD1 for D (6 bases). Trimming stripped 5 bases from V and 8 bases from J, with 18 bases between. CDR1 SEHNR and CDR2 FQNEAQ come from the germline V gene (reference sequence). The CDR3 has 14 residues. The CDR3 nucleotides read TGTGCCAGCAGCCCCCCTACAGGGTACGCGGGCTACACCTTC. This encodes CASSPPTGYAGYTF.

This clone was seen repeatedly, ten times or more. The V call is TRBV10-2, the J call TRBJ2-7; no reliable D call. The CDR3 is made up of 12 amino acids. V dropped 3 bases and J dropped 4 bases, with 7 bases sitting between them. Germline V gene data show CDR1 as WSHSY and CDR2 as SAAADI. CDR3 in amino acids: CASSDTRYEQYF. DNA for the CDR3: TGCGCCAGCAGTGATACCAGGTACGAGCAGTACTTC.

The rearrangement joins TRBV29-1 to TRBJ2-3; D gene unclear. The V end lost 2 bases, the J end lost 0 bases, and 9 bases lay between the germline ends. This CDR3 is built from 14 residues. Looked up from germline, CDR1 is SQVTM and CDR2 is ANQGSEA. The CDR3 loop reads CSVESGISTDTQYF. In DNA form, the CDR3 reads TGCAGCGTTGAATCGGGTATCAGCACAGATACGCAGTATTTT.

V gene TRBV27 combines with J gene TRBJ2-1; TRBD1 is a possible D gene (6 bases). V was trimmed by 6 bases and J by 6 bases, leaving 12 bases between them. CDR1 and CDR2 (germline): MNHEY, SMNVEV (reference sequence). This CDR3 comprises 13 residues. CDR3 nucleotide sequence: TGTGCCAGCAGCTCATCACAGGGCAATGAGCAGTTCTTC. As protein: CASSSSQGNEQFF.

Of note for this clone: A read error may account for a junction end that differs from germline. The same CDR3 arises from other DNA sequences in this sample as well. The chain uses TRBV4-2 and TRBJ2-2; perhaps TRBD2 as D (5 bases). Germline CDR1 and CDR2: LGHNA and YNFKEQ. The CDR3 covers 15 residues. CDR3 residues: CASSQDLGFTGELFF. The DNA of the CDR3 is TGTGCCAGCAGCCAAGATCTGGGGTTTACCGGGGAGCTATTTTTT.

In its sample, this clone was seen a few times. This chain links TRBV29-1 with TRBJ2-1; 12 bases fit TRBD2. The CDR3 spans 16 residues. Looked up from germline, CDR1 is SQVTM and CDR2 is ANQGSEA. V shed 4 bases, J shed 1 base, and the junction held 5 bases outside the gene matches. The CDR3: CSVARLAGVSYNEQFF. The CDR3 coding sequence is TGCAGCGTTGCGAGACTAGCGGGAGTATCCTACAATGAGCAGTTCTTC.

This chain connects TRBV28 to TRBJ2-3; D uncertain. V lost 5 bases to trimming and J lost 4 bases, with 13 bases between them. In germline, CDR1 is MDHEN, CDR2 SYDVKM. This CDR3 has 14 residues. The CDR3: CASSRQSASDTQYF. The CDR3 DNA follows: TGTGCCAGCAGTAGGCAGTCCGCGTCAGATACGCAGTATTTT.